These T cell receptor beta chains were read from a single sample in a study of T cell responses to AZD1222 COVID-19 vaccine. Clones were sequenced by immunoSEQ multiplex PCR, and TCRdb holds only the in-frame ones, with some missing. The sample has around 160,000 clones; approximately 78% are singletons. The sequenced sample was peripheral blood, obtained on day 0 of MenACWY control vaccination. The source of these receptors is an adult in good health. Both conserved end residues are part of each CDR3. The order of the fields is V gene, J gene, clone size, D gene, CDR3 DNA, CDR3 protein. A D gene is named only where the DNA matches it firmly. The size of a clone is reported for some rows only, either as once, few or many, or as a class for expanded clones.

TRBV3-1/TRBV3-2	TRBJ1-6	-	-	TGTGCCAGCAGCCAAGTTCGGGGGCCTCTTAATTCACCCCTCCACTTT	CASSQVRGPLNSPLHF
TRBV7-3	TRBJ2-1	-	-	TGTGCCAGCAGCTTAAGGACTGTCCCCTACAATGAGCAGTTCTTC	CASSLRTVPYNEQFF
TRBV29-1	TRBJ1-2	-	-	TGCAGCGTTGAAGACCGGTTAGACGGCTACACCTTC	CSVEDRLDGYTF
TRBV6-1	TRBJ2-3	-	TRBD2	TGTGCCAGCAGTGTACTAGCGGGGGGGCCGGGGCCCCGCCCAGATACGCAGTATTTT	CASSVLAGGPGPRPDTQYF
TRBV6-1	TRBJ1-3	-	-	TGTGCCAGCAGTGAATGGGGCTCTGGAAACACCATATATTTT	CASSEWGSGNTIYF
TRBV19	TRBJ1-1	-	-	TGTGCCAGTAGTATAGTCGACCGGAGGACTGAAGCTTTCTTT	CASSIVDRRTEAFF
TRBV7-6	TRBJ2-5	-	TRBD2	TGTGCCAGCAGCCCCCCTAGCGGGGGGCTTGGGGAGACCCAGTACTTC	CASSPPSGGLGETQYF
TRBV9	TRBJ2-5	-	-	TGTGCCAGCAGCGGTTGGAGGGAAGAGACCCAGTACTTC	CASSGWREETQYF
TRBV12-3/TRBV12-4	TRBJ2-1	-	-	TGTGCCAGCAGTCTGAGTGGGGGCAATGAGCAGTTCTTC	CASSLSGGNEQFF
TRBV6-5	TRBJ2-1	-	-	TGTGCCAGCAGTTACTCGGGGACTCGGTTCAATGAGCAGTTCTTC	CASSYSGTRFNEQFF
TRBV5-1	TRBJ2-3	-	TRBD1	TGCGCCAGCAGCCCGGGACAGCCCGGAGATACGCAGTATTTT	CASSPGQPGDTQYF
TRBV7-3	TRBJ2-2	once	-	TGTGCCAGCAGCTCAAAGGGGGGCCTCACCGGGGAGCTGTTTTTT	CASSSKGGLTGELFF
TRBV10-2	TRBJ2-3	-	-	TGCGCCAGCAGTGAGGAAGGGTCCCCGGGGCCAGATACGCAGTATTTT	CASSEEGSPGPDTQYF
TRBV7-9	TRBJ1-1	-	-	TGTGCCAGCAGCTCAGGAGGCAGACTGAACACTGAAGCTTTTTTT	CASSSGGRLNTEAFF
TRBV7-8	TRBJ1-5	-	-	TGTGCCAGCAGCTTAGCGCTGGGGGGAGGCGAGCCCCAGCATTTT	CASSLALGGGEPQHF
TRBV9	TRBJ2-6	-	-	TGTGCCAGCAGCGTAGGTACAGGCTCTGGGGCCAACGTCCTGACTTTC	CASSVGTGSGANVLTF
TRBV10-1	TRBJ2-5	-	-	TGCGCCAGCAGTGGCGGGATTGCGGAGACCCAGTACTTC	CASSGGIAETQYF
TRBV6-1	TRBJ1-2	-	-	TGTGCCAGCAGTGAAGGACCCGGGCTCGACTATGGCTACACCTTC	CASSEGPGLDYGYTF
TRBV3-1/TRBV3-2	TRBJ2-1	-	TRBD1	TGTGCCAGCAGCCAAGACAGGGGGCTAATGGGTGAGCAGTTCTTC	CASSQDRGLMGEQFF
TRBV2	TRBJ1-4	-	TRBD1	TGTGCCAGCAGTTCAGGGGGTTCACGGGAAAAACTGTTTTTT	CASSSGGSREKLFF
TRBV9	TRBJ2-5	-	-	TGTGCCAGCAGTTCGAAGGGGTACCAAGAGACCCAGTACTTC	CASSSKGYQETQYF
TRBV7-6	TRBJ2-2	once	-	TGTGCCAGCAGCTATGGTAGTGGTGGTTTTTACACCGGGGAGCTGTTTTTT	CASSYGSGGFYTGELFF
TRBV2	TRBJ1-1	-	-	TGTGCCAGCAACACGAATGAGGCAGGGACCACTGAAGCTTTCTTT	CASNTNEAGTTEAFF
TRBV7-8	TRBJ1-3	-	TRBD1	TGTGCCAGCAGCTATCCGGGACAGGGGATCTCTGGAAACACCATATATTTT	CASSYPGQGISGNTIYF
TRBV25-1	TRBJ1-6	-	-	TGTGCCAGCAGTGAATGGAAGGGGAATAATTCACCCCTCCACTTT	CASSEWKGNNSPLHF
TRBV4-1	TRBJ1-4	once	-	TGCGCCAGCAGCCAAGGGGGTTCAGTTAATGAAAAACTGTTTTTT	CASSQGGSVNEKLFF
TRBV7-3	TRBJ2-7	-	TRBD1	TGTGCCAGCAGCTCACGACAGGGGGGATCCTACGAGCAGTACTTC	CASSSRQGGSYEQYF
TRBV5-1	TRBJ1-3	-	-	TGCGCCAGCAGCTTTGACAGCTCTGGAAACACCATATATTTT	CASSFDSSGNTIYF
TRBV5-4	TRBJ1-2	-	-	TGTGCCAGCAGCCGCACAGGGTTGGGGGGCTACACCTTC	CASSRTGLGGYTF